This TCR beta chain was obtained from a study of identical twins. Study results and limitations: Invariant populations such as MAIT and iNKT cells could partly muddle zero-insertion analyses. The study found excess low generation probability among twin-shared out-of-frame alpha sequences. Conclusions were drawn cross-sectionally by statistical analysis, without following the same donors.

This clonotype was counted at least ten times. Its antigen is not identified. TCRdb called the 5' RACE reads again in MiXCR, with one record for every CDR3 protein. This table holds 550,000 to 700,000 distinct CDR3 sequences, 9% to 10% found once. The J segment lost 4 bases and the V segment lost 4 bases, leaving 5 bases of the junction unmatched. The CDR3 has 14 residues. Germline V gene sequence: CDR1 SGHTS, CDR2 YDEGEE. These data are also associated with another study on yellow fever vaccine responses in identical twins.

This clonotype originated in a woman younger than 30 in good health. Sequenced material: PBMCs. The rearrangement links TRBV5-8 to TRBJ2-1; 7 bases are a match to TRBD1. CDR3 DNA sequence: TGTGCCAGCAGCGACGGACAGGCATACAATGAGCAGTTCTTC. This encodes CASSDGQAYNEQFF.